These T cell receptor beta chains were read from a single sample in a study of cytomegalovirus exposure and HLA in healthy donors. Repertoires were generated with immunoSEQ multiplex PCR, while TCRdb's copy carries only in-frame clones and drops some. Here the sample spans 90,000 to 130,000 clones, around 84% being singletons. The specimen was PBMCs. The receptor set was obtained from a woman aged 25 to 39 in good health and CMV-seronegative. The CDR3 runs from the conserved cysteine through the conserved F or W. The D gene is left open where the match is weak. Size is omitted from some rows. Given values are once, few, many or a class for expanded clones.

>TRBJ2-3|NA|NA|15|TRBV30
TGTGCCTGGAGTGCTGGGCAGGTCAGCACAGATACGCAGTATTTT
CAWSAGQVSTDTQYF
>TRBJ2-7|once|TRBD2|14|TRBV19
TGTGCCAGTAGTCTCAGCGGGAGCTCCTACGAGCAGTACTTC
CASSLSGSSYEQYF
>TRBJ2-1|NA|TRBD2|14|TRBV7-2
TGTGCCAGCAGCTTAGTCGCGGCTAGCGGGGAGCCGTTCTTC
CASSLVAASGEPFF
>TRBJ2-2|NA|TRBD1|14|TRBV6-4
TGTGCCAGCCCCCAGGGACAGGGCGGCGGGGAGCTGTTTTTT
CASPQGQGGGELFF
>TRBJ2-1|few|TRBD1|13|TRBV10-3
TGTGCCATCAAGGGACAGGCCGACAATGAGCAGTTCTTC
CAIKGQADNEQFF
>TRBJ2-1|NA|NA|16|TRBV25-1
TGTGCCAGCAGTGAATACGGGAGATCCTCCTACAATGAGCAGTTCTTC
CASSEYGRSSYNEQFF
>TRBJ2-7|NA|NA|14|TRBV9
TGTGCCAGCAGCGTAGATCCGTACTCCTACGAGCAGTACTTC
CASSVDPYSYEQYF
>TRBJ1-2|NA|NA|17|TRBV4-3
TGCGCCAGCAGCCAAGAACGGCCCCGAGGAGCTAACTATGGCTACACCTTC
CASSQERPRGANYGYTF
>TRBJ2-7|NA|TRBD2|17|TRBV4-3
TGCGCCAGCAGCCAGGTGGGGACTAGCGGGATCGAGGGCGAGCAGTACTTC
CASSQVGTSGIEGEQYF
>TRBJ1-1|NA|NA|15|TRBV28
TGTGCCAGCAGCTTGGGGGGGGGTGGAAGCACTGAAGCTTTCTTT
CASSLGGGGSTEAFF
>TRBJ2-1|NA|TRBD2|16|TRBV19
TGTGCCAGTAGTAGACCGGGACTAGCGGGAGGAAATGAGCAGTTCTTC
CASSRPGLAGGNEQFF
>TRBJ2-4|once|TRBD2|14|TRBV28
TGTGCCAGTGTCGGGGGGGTAGCCAAAAACATTCAGTACTTC
CASVGGVAKNIQYF
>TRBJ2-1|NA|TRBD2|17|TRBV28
TGTGCCAGCAGCCCCGGGACTAGCGGGAGAAGGGGCAATGAGCAGTTCTTC
CASSPGTSGRRGNEQFF
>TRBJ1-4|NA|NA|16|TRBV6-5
TGTGCCAGCAGTTACTCAATGACTGGGACTAATGAAAAACTGTTTTTT
CASSYSMTGTNEKLFF
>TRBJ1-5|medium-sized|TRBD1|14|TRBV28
TGTGCCAGCAGCATAACAGGGGGAGGGGGGCCCCAGCATTTT
CASSITGGGGPQHF
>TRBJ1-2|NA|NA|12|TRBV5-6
TGTGCCAGCAGCTTGGTCCAGGATGGCTACACCTTC
CASSLVQDGYTF
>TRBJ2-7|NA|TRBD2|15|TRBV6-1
TGTGCCAGCACCCCGGGGACTAGCGGCTACTACGAGCAGTACTTC
CASTPGTSGYYEQYF
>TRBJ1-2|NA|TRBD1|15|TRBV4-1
TGCGCCAGCAGCCCAGACGGACAGGGGTTATCTGGCTACACCTTC
CASSPDGQGLSGYTF
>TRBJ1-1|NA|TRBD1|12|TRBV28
TGTGCCAGCAGAGGACAGGGGGTGGAAGCTTTCTTT
CASRGQGVEAFF
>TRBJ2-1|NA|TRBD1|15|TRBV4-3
TGCGCCAGCAGCCTAGGACAGGGGGCGTCGAATGAGCAGTTCTTC
CASSLGQGASNEQFF
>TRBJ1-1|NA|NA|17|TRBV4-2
TGTGCCAGCAGCCAAGATCATACAACAGCTACCCCCACTGAAGCTTTCTTT
CASSQDHTTATPTEAFF
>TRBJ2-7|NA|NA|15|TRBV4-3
TGCGCCAGCAGCCAAGAATGGAGGGGAATCTACGAGCAGTACTTC
CASSQEWRGIYEQYF
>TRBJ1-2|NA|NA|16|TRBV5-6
TGTGCCAGCAGCCAGGATCCGGGACTGCTAGACTATGGCTACACCTTC
CASSQDPGLLDYGYTF
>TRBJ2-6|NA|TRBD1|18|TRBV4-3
TGCGCCAGCAGCCAAAGGAGACAGGGGGCGACTGGGGCCAACGTCCTGACTTTC
CASSQRRQGATGANVLTF
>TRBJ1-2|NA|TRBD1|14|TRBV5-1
TGCGCCAGCAGCGGACAGGGCCCTCGACTGGGGTACACCTTC
CASSGQGPRLGYTF
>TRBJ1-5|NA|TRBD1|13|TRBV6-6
TGTGCCAGCAGTTACGGACAGGGCCAGCCCCAGCATTTT
CASSYGQGQPQHF
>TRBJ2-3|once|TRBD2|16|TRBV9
TGTGCCAGCAGCGTAGCAGCGGGGGGGTACACAGATACGCAGTATTTT
CASSVAAGGYTDTQYF
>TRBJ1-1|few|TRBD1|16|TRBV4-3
TGCGCCAGCAGCCAAACGAGGACAGGGTTGAACACTGAAGCTTTCTTT
CASSQTRTGLNTEAFF
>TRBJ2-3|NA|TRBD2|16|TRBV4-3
TGCGCCAGCAGCCAAGATGAGCGGGGGAGCACAGATACGCAGTATTTT
CASSQDERGSTDTQYF
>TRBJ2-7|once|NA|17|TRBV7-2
TGTGCCAGCAGCTCTAGCCCCGGGACACCGAGCTCCTACGAGCAGTACTTC
CASSSSPGTPSSYEQYF
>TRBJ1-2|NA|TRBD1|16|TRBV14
TGTGCCAGCAGCCATGCCTCCGGGACAGGGTCGCGGGGCTACACCTTC
CASSHASGTGSRGYTF
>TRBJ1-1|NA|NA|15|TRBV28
TGTGCCAGCAGTTTAGGAGGCGTCTCACACACTGAAGCTTTCTTT
CASSLGGVSHTEAFF
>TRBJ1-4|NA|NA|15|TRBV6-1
TGTGCCAGCAGTGTGTCACCGGGTTCAAATGAAAAACTGTTTTTT
CASSVSPGSNEKLFF
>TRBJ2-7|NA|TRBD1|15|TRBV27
TGTGCCAGCAGCGGGGACAGGGTAGTCCGCCACGAGCAGTACTTC
CASSGDRVVRHEQYF
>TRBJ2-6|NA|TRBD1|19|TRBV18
TGTGCCAGCTCACCACTCCTGGGACAGGGGGCTTCTGGGGCCAACGTCCTGACTTTC
CASSPLLGQGASGANVLTF
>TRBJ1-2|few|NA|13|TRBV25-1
TGTGCCAGCAGTGCCGGAGGGAGGCCTGGCTACACCTTC
CASSAGGRPGYTF
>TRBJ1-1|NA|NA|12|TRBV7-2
TGTGCCAGCAGCTTAGCTAACGGAGTAGCTTTCTTT
CASSLANGVAFF
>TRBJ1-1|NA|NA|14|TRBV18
TGTGCCAGCTCAATGCAGGGATGGAACACTGAAGCTTTCTTT
CASSMQGWNTEAFF
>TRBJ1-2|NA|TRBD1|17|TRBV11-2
TGTGCCAGCAGCTTAGACCCAAAAGACAGGGGGCTCTATGGCTACACCTTC
CASSLDPKDRGLYGYTF
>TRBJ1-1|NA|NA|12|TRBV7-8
TGTGCCAGCAGCTTACGGGGATTAGAAGCTTTCTTT
CASSLRGLEAFF
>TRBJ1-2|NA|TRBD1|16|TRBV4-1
TGCGCCAGCAGCCAAGCCCAGGGGGCCCTTACCTATGGCTACACCTTC
CASSQAQGALTYGYTF
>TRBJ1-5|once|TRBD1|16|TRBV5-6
TGTGCCAGCAGCTCCCAGACAGGGGGCGGCAATCAGCCCCAGCATTTT
CASSSQTGGGNQPQHF
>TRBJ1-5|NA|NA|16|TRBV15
TGTGCCACCAGCAGAGAAAGAGACAGTGGTGCTCAGCCCCAGCATTTT
CATSRERDSGAQPQHF
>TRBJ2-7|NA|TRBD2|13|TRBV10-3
TGTGCCATTAGCGGGAGGTGGGGGAACGAGCAGTACTTC
CAISGRWGNEQYF
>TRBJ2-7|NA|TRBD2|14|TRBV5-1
TGCGCCAGTGAGGGAGGGGCAGGTTCGGGCGAGCAGTACTTC
CASEGGAGSGEQYF
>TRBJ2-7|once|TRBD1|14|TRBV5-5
TGTGCCAGCAGTCCGGGACAGACCCGCTACGAGCAGTACTTC
CASSPGQTRYEQYF
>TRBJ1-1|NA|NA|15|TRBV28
TGTGCCAGCAGTTTAATCGCAGTGACTGGCACTGAAGCTTTCTTT
CASSLIAVTGTEAFF
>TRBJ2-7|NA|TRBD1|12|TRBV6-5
TGTGCCAGTAAAACAGGGGGCTACGAGCAGTACTTC
CASKTGGYEQYF
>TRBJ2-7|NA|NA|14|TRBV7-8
TGTGCCAGCAGCTCCGGGGGTAGCAGCTACGAGCAGTACTTC
CASSSGGSSYEQYF
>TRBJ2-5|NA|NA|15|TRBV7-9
TGTGCCAGCAGCCCCAGGTGGGGACTTCAAGAGACCCAGTACTTC
CASSPRWGLQETQYF
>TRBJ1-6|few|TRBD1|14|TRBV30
TGTGCCTGGAGTGGGACAGGGATGAATTCACCCCTCCACTTT
CAWSGTGMNSPLHF
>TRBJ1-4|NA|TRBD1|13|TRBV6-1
TGTGCCAGCGATGGGACAGGGGTGGAAAAACTGTTTTTT
CASDGTGVEKLFF
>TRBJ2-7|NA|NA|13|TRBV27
TGTGCCAGCAGTTTAAGGGGCCCCTACGAGCAGTACTTC
CASSLRGPYEQYF